There are a few counts of the clone carrying this TCR beta chain. Its matching antigen is unknown. The sample comes from a study of blood T cells in healthy people across ages. Study in general: There was about one barcoded beta molecule captured by template switching per two T cells. Findings of the study overall: A roughly linear age-dependent decrease characterized TCR beta diversity per million T cells.

The use of a sample-barcoded 5' primer and a J-beta primer mix characterized a second PCR of about 7 to 12 cycles. Per sample, CDR3-containing paired-end reads numbered at least 3 million. TCRdb recomputed calls from the 5' RACE reads with MiXCR, one row per CDR3 protein. The sample shows around 600,000 distinct CDR3 sequences, around 48% of them seen only once. The germline gives CDR1 SGHDN, CDR2 FVKESK. This CDR3 contains 15 residues. The V and J ends lost 5 bases and 5 bases, in that order; junction bases with no gene match: 12. Sequencing was carried out using blood. This clonotype originated in a man older than 75 in good health. This chain links TRBV14 with TRBJ2-7, with TRBD2 matching 7 bases. CDR3 nucleotides: TGTGCCAGCAGCGAGTTAAAGGGACTACAAAACGAGCAGTACTTC. Translating gives CASSELKGLQNEQYF.